This TCR beta chain was identified during a study of Graves' ophthalmopathy and Graves' hyperthyroidism. Study-wide findings and caveats: The 13-signature model separated ophthalmopathy from stable hyperthyroidism at around 88% sensitivity and roughly 81% specificity.

This clonotype showed up many times. Its matching antigen is unknown. Amplification from RNA transcripts yielded the TCR beta CDR3 regions. An initial RT-PCR round employing HTBI primers preceded a second-round multiplex PCR. TCRdb recomputed calls from the multiplex PCR reads with MiXCR, one row per CDR3 protein. The repertoire holds some 350,000 distinct CDR3 sequences, about 18% seen once, with 2.4% in the top ten. Between the trimmed V and J ends, which lost 6 bases and 1 base, there was a span of 12 bases. The CDR3 runs to 14 residues. Germline values: CDR1 MNHEY, CDR2 SVGEGT. Newly diagnosed, the hyperthyroidism patients had under 2 months' duration and were aged 18 to 65. Certain patients, namely those with other autoimmune diseases, uncontrolled infections, pregnancy or lactation, were excluded.

The sequenced sample was peripheral blood. The chain joins TRBV6-2 or TRBV6-3 to TRBJ2-5; D perhaps matches TRBD2 (6 bases). The TCR comes from an adult woman with stable Graves' hyperthyroidism. This CDR3 is CASRGAGSQETQYF. Written as DNA, the CDR3 is TGTGCCAGCAGGGGTGCGGGGTCCCAAGAGACCCAGTACTTC.